This TCR beta chain was captured in a study of blood T cells in healthy people across ages. Overall study: In model experiments, template switching was able to capture about one barcoded beta molecule for every two T cells that were present. The study, taken as a whole, reports: The study found TCR beta diversity correlated strongly with naive T cell percentage.

A sample-barcoded 5' primer and a J-beta primer mix were used in a second PCR of roughly 6 to 11 cycles. TCRdb fed the 5' RACE reads into MiXCR, producing one record per CDR3 protein. The sample has 660,000 or so distinct CDR3 sequences, around 54% seen once. Peripheral blood from each donor was collected in a volume of ten milliliters. With regard to this clonotype: Its antigen is not known.

CDR1 and CDR2 from the germline V gene are SGHVS and FQNEAQ. Trimming stripped 5 bases from V and 0 bases from J, with 16 bases between. The CDR3 spans 16 residues. The receptor's source is a man aged 55 to 69 in good health. The chain couples TRBV7-8 to TRBJ2-5; D tentatively reads TRBD1 or TRBD2 (5 bases each). Sequencing used blood. DNA for the CDR3: TGTGCCAGCAGCGCAGAGGGGTTAGCGTACCAAGAGACCCAGTACTTC. Its translation is CASSAEGLAYQETQYF.